The rows below give T cell receptor beta chains drawn from one sample of a study of blood T cell repertoires in COVID-19. Sequenced by immunoSEQ multiplex PCR; TCRdb stores in-frame clones only, minus some. The profile shows 50,000 to 85,000 clones, over 80% of them singletons. Sequencing input: peripheral blood. The receptors come from a human donor in a cohort sampled during active COVID-19. The CDR3 runs from the conserved cysteine through the conserved F or W.

V,CDR3
TRBV7-2,CASSAGPGYTF
TRBV4-3,CASSQDSSSGKNIQYF
TRBV25-1,CASSEGTGSVGETQYF
TRBV4-3,CASSLGQNSYEQYF
TRBV5-4,CASSLVGTSVATQYF
TRBV5-4,CASSLWSGQSDTQYF
TRBV5-1,CASSSGTDYNEQFF
TRBV5-1,CASSLAIAGGASYEQYF
TRBV30,CAWSFRRGTGNTIYF
TRBV6-6,CASSYPDRENSPLHF
TRBV28,CASSPTSGEQYF
TRBV12-3/TRBV12-4,CASKQPYQETQYF
TRBV7-2,CASSLGFGASGRAYEQYF
TRBV10-3,CAISGTGPNYGYTF